This T cell receptor (beta chain) was observed in a study of cytotoxic CD8 clonotypes in ibrutinib-treated CLL. Study-wide background: Collecting the response samples happened after a median 12 months of treatment, with a range of 6 to 36.

CDR3 length: 15 residues. CDR1 and CDR2 from the germline V gene are LGHNA and YSLEER. V gave up 1 base and J gave up 5 bases, with 15 bases separating them. Generated by immunoSEQ multiplex PCR, the TCRdb table keeps only in-frame clones and is missing some. This table holds over 150,000 clones, about two thirds found once. A note on this clone: What it binds is not known.

Points from the study as a whole: Public clonotypes, an uncommon group, contracted or remained stable on treatment. Elevated clonality accompanied ibrutinib response, with a return toward baseline values at progression.

The gene calls are TRBV4-3 and TRBJ2-7, with D possibly TRBD2 on 5 matching bases. Sample: PBMCs, taken after 24 months of ibrutinib treatment. This receptor was identified in a human donor with chronic lymphocytic leukemia. DNA for the CDR3: TGCGCCAGCAGCCAAGCAGCGGCCACACCTGACGAGCAGTACTTC. Its translation: CASSQAAATPDEQYF.